A single sample is the source of the 29 T cell receptor beta chains below, sequenced in a study of blood T cell repertoires in COVID-19. The assay was immunoSEQ multiplex PCR, and TCRdb's table has in-frame clones only and misses some. The sample lists more than 250,000 clones; more than 90% were seen once. The sequencing input was PBMCs or T cells enriched from blood (not recorded which). The receptors were gathered from a woman aged 25 to 45 who had recovered from COVID-19.

V usage is TRBV7-9 and J usage is TRBJ1-2, with a tentative D call TRBD1 (6 bases). The CDR3 sequence is 13 residues long. Germline V gene data show CDR1 as SEHNR and CDR2 as FQNEAQ (reference sequence). Trimming removed 0 bases from V and 6 bases from J, with 8 bases in between. DNA of the CDR3: TGTGCCAGCAGCTTAGCCAACAGGGATGGCTACACCTTC. This sequence encodes CASSLANRDGYTF.

CDR3 protein: CATSSGLSGLSADTQYF. Written as DNA, the CDR3 is TGTGCCACCAGCAGCGGCCTCAGCGGATTGAGCGCAGATACGCAGTATTTT. The rearrangement uses TRBV15 and TRBJ2-3, with D possibly matching TRBD2 (5 bases). The germline V gene has CDR1 LNHNV and CDR2 YYDKDF (reference sequence). With 3 bases removed from V and 4 bases from J, the gap between germline ends came to 20 bases. This CDR3 is 17 amino acids long. Supplemented by reference TRBV15 and TRBJ2-3, the full variable domain reads DAMVIQNPRYQVTQFGKPVTLSCSQTLNHNVMYWYQQKSSQAPKLLFHYYDKDFNNEADTPDNFQSRRPNTSFCFLDIRSPGLGDTAMYLCATSSGLSGLSADTQYFGPGTRLTVL.

The chain employs TRBV30 and TRBJ2-7; 11 bases are a match to TRBD1. The CDR3 runs 14 residues. Per germline, CDR1 GTSNPN and CDR2 SVGIG (reference sequence). J lost 4 bases, V lost 1 base, and 3 bases had no gene match. The CDR3 DNA is TGTGCCTGGAGTGCTGGGACAGGGGGGTACGAGCAGTACTTC. Translating gives CAWSAGTGGYEQYF. The full variable domain, with the rest looked up from reference TRBV30 and TRBJ2-7, is SQTIHQWPATLVQPVGSPLSLECTVEGTSNPNLYWYRQAAGRGLQLLFYSVGIGQISSEVPQNLSASRPQDRQFILSSKKLLLSDSGFYLCAWSAGTGGYEQYFGPGTRLTVT.

This chain joins TRBV18 and TRBJ1-6; TRBD1 matches 7 bases. Per germline, CDR1 KGHSH and CDR2 LQKENI. This CDR3 contains 16 residues. V trimming: 3 bases; J trimming: 7 bases; junction bases outside the gene matches: 9. The DNA for the CDR3 is TGTGCCAGCTCACCGAGTGCCAGGGGGTCGAATTCACCCCTCCACTTT. Its translation is CASSPSARGSNSPLHF. The complete variable domain, with remaining parts taken from reference TRBV18 and TRBJ1-6, reads NAGVMQNPRHLVRRRGQEARLRCSPMKGHSHVYWYRQLPEEGLKFMVYLQKENIIDESGMPKERFSAEFPKEGPSILRIQQVVRGDSAAYFCASSPSARGSNSPLHFGNGTRLTVT.

This CDR3 reads CASSWTGVGLSNYGYTF. CDR3 in DNA: TGTGCCAGCAGTTGGACAGGGGTGGGTCTCTCTAACTATGGCTACACCTTC. The chain carries TRBV27 and TRBJ1-2; 9 bases are shared with TRBD1. Germline lookup yields CDR1 MNHEY and CDR2 SMNVEV (reference sequence). J gave up 0 bases and V 4 bases, and 9 bases lay outside the gene matches. CDR3 length: 17 amino acids.

The rearrangement links TRBV11-3 to TRBJ1-1; D possibly corresponds to TRBD1 (5 bases). In germline, CDR1 is SGHNT, CDR2 YENEEA. Trimming removed 4 bases from V and 1 base from J, with 7 bases in between. This CDR3 spans 13 amino acids. The chain's CDR3 is CASSSTENTEAFF. The CDR3 DNA reads TGTGCCAGCAGCTCGACAGAGAACACTGAAGCTTTCTTT.

This chain joins TRBV19 and TRBJ1-1, with a possible D match to TRBD1 (6 bases). Germline loops: CDR1 LNHDA, CDR2 SQIVND (reference sequence). The CDR3 is 14 amino acids. V lost 3 bases and J lost 4, with 12 bases in between. The CDR3 DNA reads TGTGCCAGTAGTATGGGGGCAGGGTTCACTGAAGCTTTCTTT. Amino acid sequence: CASSMGAGFTEAFF.

V gene TRBV12-3 or TRBV12-4 combines with J gene TRBJ1-1; D might be TRBD1 (6 bases). The V end lost 5 bases, the J end lost 1 base, and 8 bases lay between the germline ends. This CDR3 has 13 residues. The CDR3 is CASSPTGNTEAFF. The CDR3 DNA reads as TGTGCCAGCAGTCCGACAGGGAACACTGAAGCTTTCTTT.

Comment on this clone: Mismatch with germline at one junction end may stem from a read error. The V call is TRBV7-7, the J call TRBJ2-1; 8 nucleotides align to TRBD1. CDR1 and CDR2 from the germline V gene are SSHAT and FNYEAQ (reference sequence). The CDR3 has 14 amino acids. CDR3 sequence reads: CASSRGPTPNEQFF. The CDR3 DNA follows: TGTGCTAGCAGCAGGGGGCCGACCCCCAATGAGCAGTTCTTC.

The chain couples TRBV15 to TRBJ2-5; the match to TRBD2 covers 7 bases. CDR3 length equals 17 residues. Germline CDR1 LNHNV, CDR2 YYDKDF (reference sequence). The J segment lost 6 bases and the V segment lost 4 bases, leaving 17 bases of the junction unmatched. This chain's CDR3 is CATSIPGGGLGQKTQYF. The CDR3, as DNA: TGTGCCACCAGCATCCCCGGCGGGGGTCTAGGGCAAAAGACCCAGTACTTC.

The chain uses TRBV6-5 and TRBJ2-1; D gene ambiguous. This CDR3 region has 11 residues. Looked up from germline, CDR1 is MNHEY and CDR2 is SVGAGI. Trimming took off 2 bases at V and 10 bases at J, with 6 bases between the two ends. CDR3 DNA: TGTGCCAGCAGTTACGGGCAAGAGCAGTTCTTC. Protein sequence: CASSYGQEQFF.

CDR3 DNA sequence: TGTGCCAGCAGCCAAGAGGGGCAGGGAAGCTCCTACGAGCAGTACTTC. It is translated as CASSQEGQGSSYEQYF. V usage is TRBV4-2 and J usage is TRBJ2-7, with D possibly TRBD1 on 5 matching bases. V was pared by 0 bases and J by 0 bases, with 12 bases between. Germline loops: CDR1 LGHNA, CDR2 YNFKEQ. The CDR3 length is 16 residues.

J is TRBJ1-1 and V is TRBV28, with D tentatively TRBD1 (6 bases). The CDR3 covers 14 residues. The V end lost 3 bases, the J end lost 0 bases, and 8 bases lay between the germline ends. CDR1 and CDR2 from the germline V gene are MDHEN and SYDVKM. In DNA, the CDR3 is TGTGCCAGCAGTTTCGGGACATTGAACACTGAAGCTTTCTTT. It yields the protein CASSFGTLNTEAFF.

This chain links TRBV6-1 with TRBJ2-5; D is unclear. V was trimmed by 3 bases and J by 2 bases, leaving 10 bases between them. CDR3 length: 14 residues. Germline V lookup: CDR1 MNHNS, CDR2 SASEGT. As DNA, the CDR3 is TGTGCCAGCAGTGACAGGCCGCTACAAGAGACCCAGTACTTC. Its translation is CASSDRPLQETQYF.

The V and J genes are TRBV18 and TRBJ2-1, with D hard to call. This CDR3 is 14 amino acids long. Germline CDR1 reads KGHSH; CDR2 reads LQKENI. Trimming took off 0 bases at V and 7 bases at J, with 10 bases between the two ends. The CDR3 bases are TGTGCCAGCTCACCACCATCACTATCTAATGAGCAGTTCTTC. It yields the protein CASSPPSLSNEQFF. Looking up the rest from reference TRBV18 and TRBJ2-1 gives the full variable domain: NAGVMQNPRHLVRRRGQEARLRCSPMKGHSHVYWYRQLPEEGLKFMVYLQKENIIDESGMPKERFSAEFPKEGPSILRIQQVVRGDSAAYFCASSPPSLSNEQFFGPGTRLTVL.

This sequence joins TRBV12-3 or TRBV12-4 and TRBJ2-2; D call uncertain. The CDR3 loop spans 13 amino acids. The V end lost 3 bases, the J end lost 1 base, and 3 bases lay between the germline ends. This CDR3 reads CASSLRNTGELFF. The CDR3 bases are TGTGCCAGCAGTTTGCGGAACACCGGGGAGCTGTTTTTT.

The chain links TRBV11-2 to TRBJ2-7, with D possibly matching TRBD1 (6 bases). Germline assignment: CDR1 SGHAT and CDR2 FQNNGV. The CDR3 sequence is 14 residues long. The ends were cut back, 6 bases at V and 3 bases at J, with 15 bases in the middle. CDR3 nucleotides: TGTGCCAGCAGGAATGACAGGTCCTTCTACGAGCAGTACTTC. Translated, it gives CASRNDRSFYEQYF.

J is TRBJ1-2 and V is TRBV20-1, with D uncertain. From germline, CDR1 is DFQATT and CDR2 SNEGSKA (reference sequence). The V end was cut by 3 bases, the J end by 7 bases, with 9 bases between. CDR3 length: 11 residues. The CDR3 spells CSASARRGYTF. In DNA, the CDR3 is TGCAGTGCTAGCGCTAGGCGTGGCTACACCTTC.

The V and J genes are TRBV11-2 and TRBJ2-7; 9 bases align to TRBD1. CDR1 SGHAT and CDR2 FQNNGV come from the germline V gene. The length of the CDR3 is 18 residues. V was clipped by 5 bases and J by 0 bases; unmatched bases: 14. CDR3 in amino acids: CASSHRDREITSSYEQYF. The CDR3 DNA reads as TGTGCCAGCAGCCACCGGGACAGGGAAATAACCTCCTCCTACGAGCAGTACTTC.

The rearrangement links TRBV7-8 to TRBJ1-1, with a tentative D call TRBD1 (6 bases). The CDR3 length is 14 residues. The ends were cut back, 8 bases at V and 6 bases at J, with 19 bases in the middle. Germline-derived CDR1 and CDR2 are SGHVS and FQNEAQ. The CDR3 loop is CASSSGEMSAEAFF. In DNA form, the CDR3 reads TGTGCCAGCTCCTCAGGGGAGATGAGTGCTGAAGCTTTCTTT.

J is TRBJ1-1 and V is TRBV5-6; TRBD1 matches 8 bases. Germline CDR1 and CDR2: SGHDT and YYEEEE. CDR3 size: 15 residues. V lost 1 base to trimming and J lost 1 base; unmatched junction nucleotides: 3. CDR3 in DNA: TGTGCCAGCAGCTTGATCCAGGGGGCGAACACTGAAGCTTTCTTT. It encodes CASSLIQGANTEAFF.

The V call is TRBV4-3, the J call TRBJ1-2; unclear D gene. Germline assignment: CDR1 LGHNA and CDR2 YSLEER. V was shortened by 0 bases and J by 2 bases, with 10 bases between the two germline ends. The CDR3 extends over 15 amino acids. CDR3 sequence: CASSQDAYRNYGYTF. In DNA form, the CDR3 reads TGCGCCAGCAGCCAAGACGCGTACAGAAACTATGGCTACACCTTC.

As regards this clone: This sample also contains other DNA sequences that code for the same CDR3. The chain couples TRBV19 to TRBJ1-4; D may be TRBD1 (5 bases). Trimming pared 5 bases from V and 0 bases from J, leaving 7 bases between. The CDR3 is 14 amino acids. The germline gives CDR1 LNHDA, CDR2 SQIVND (reference sequence). The CDR3 reads CASSGGATNEKLFF. Here the CDR3 DNA reads TGTGCCAGTAGTGGAGGGGCAACTAATGAAAAACTGTTTTTT.

The V gene is TRBV11-2, the J gene TRBJ2-3; TRBD1 agrees at 8 bases. V lost 4 bases and J lost 4; bases outside the gene matches: 7. CDR3 length: 15 amino acids. Germline lookup yields CDR1 SGHAT and CDR2 FQNNGV. DNA for the CDR3: TGTGCCAGCAGCTCGGACAGGGCTGTTGCAGATACGCAGTATTTT. It specifies CASSSDRAVADTQYF.

Written as DNA, the CDR3 is TGTGCCAGCAGTTTAGCGCAGGGGTACGGCTACACCTTC. Encoded protein: CASSLAQGYGYTF. This chain links TRBV28 with TRBJ1-2; tentatively, D is TRBD1 (6 bases). CDR1 and CDR2 (germline): MDHEN, SYDVKM. V was shortened by 2 bases and J by 8 bases, with 12 bases between the two germline ends. This CDR3 spans 13 amino acids.

The gene calls are TRBV19 and TRBJ1-3; D is undetermined. CDR3 size: 14 residues. Between the trimmed V and J ends, which lost 4 bases and 4 bases, there was a span of 11 bases. Per germline, CDR1 LNHDA and CDR2 SQIVND (reference sequence). CDR3 sequence reads: CASSSLSGGNTIYF. CDR3 nucleotides: TGTGCCAGTAGTAGTCTCTCAGGAGGAAACACCATATATTTT.

The genes are TRBV18 and TRBJ1-2; TRBD1 aligns across 8 bases. Germline values: CDR1 KGHSH, CDR2 LQKENI. The CDR3 is 13 residues long. Germline trimming cut 0 bases from V and 12 bases from J; bases unmatched to any gene: 6. CDR3 protein: CASSPPMAGGHTF. In DNA form, the CDR3 reads TGTGCCAGCTCACCACCGATGGCAGGGGGCCACACCTTC. Full variable domain (remainder filled in from reference TRBV18 and TRBJ1-2): NAGVMQNPRHLVRRRGQEARLRCSPMKGHSHVYWYRQLPEEGLKFMVYLQKENIIDESGMPKERFSAEFPKEGPSILRIQQVVRGDSAAYFCASSPPMAGGHTFGSGTRLTVV.

This chain joins TRBV5-4 and TRBJ1-2, with 7 bases lining up with TRBD1. The CDR3 spans 16 residues. The germline V gene encodes CDR1 SGHNT and CDR2 YYREEE (reference sequence). Trimming took 2 bases from V and 2 from J; bases not matched to a gene: 9. The CDR3 bases are TGTGCCAGCAGCTTCTCGGGACAGATCGCCAACTATGGCTACACCTTC. Protein: CASSFSGQIANYGYTF.

This clone appeared once. The genes are TRBV28 and TRBJ2-5; 8 bases are a match to TRBD2. The J segment lost 3 bases and the V segment lost 11 bases, leaving 8 bases of the junction unmatched. This CDR3 spans 13 amino acids. From germline, CDR1 is MDHEN and CDR2 SYDVKM. CDR3 protein: CAATGGHEETQYF. The CDR3 nucleotides read TGTGCCGCAACGGGGGGGCATGAAGAGACCCAGTACTTC. Drawing the rest from reference TRBV28 and TRBJ2-5, the complete variable domain is DVKVTQSSRYLVKRTGEKVFLECVQDMDHENMFWYRQDPGLGLRLIYFSYDVKMKEKGDIPEGYSVSREKKERFSLILESASTNQTSMYLCAATGGHEETQYFGPGTRLLVL.